This T cell receptor beta chain was sequenced in a study of cytomegalovirus exposure and HLA in healthy donors. This clone was recorded a few times. The antigen is not known. The PCR contained 60 Vbeta and 13 Jbeta primers. Profiling relied on immunoSEQ multiplex PCR, and the TCRdb table lists in-frame clones only, not all of them. Of approximately 110,000 clones listed, around 80% are singletons. V lost 6 bases to trimming and J lost 4 bases; unmatched junction nucleotides: 6. This CDR3 region has 14 residues. The V gene's germline CDR1 is SGHTA and CDR2 FQGTGA. Broader study findings: Immune exposure information comprised only CMV serostatus.

V usage is TRBV7-3 and J usage is TRBJ2-3; 8 nucleotides agree with TRBD1. Sequenced sample: PBMCs. This receptor was taken from a man aged 25 to 40 in good health and CMV-seropositive. CDR3 nucleotides: TGTGCCAGCAGTGAAGGACAGGGCCCAGATACGCAGTATTTT. Residues: CASSEGQGPDTQYF. Full variable domain (missing parts from reference TRBV7-3 and TRBJ2-3): GAGVSQTPSNKVTEKGKYVELRCDPISGHTALYWYRQSLGQGPEFLIYFQGTGAADDSGLPNDRFFAVRPEGSVSTLKIQRTERGDSAVYLCASSEGQGPDTQYFGPGTRLTVL.